One and the same sample provided the 14 T cell receptor beta chains below, sequenced in a study of cytomegalovirus exposure and HLA in healthy donors. PCR employed 60 Vbeta and 13 Jbeta primers. Repertoires were generated with immunoSEQ multiplex PCR, while TCRdb's copy carries only in-frame clones and drops some. The sample shows over 95,000 clones, roughly three quarters of them seen only once. Sequencing input: PBMCs. These TCRs come from a man aged 40-49 years in good health and CMV-seronegative.

This sequence joins TRBV6-5 and TRBJ2-1; weak D call: TRBD2 (6 bases). CDR1 is MNHEY and CDR2 is SVGAGI in the germline V gene. The CDR3 consists of 14 residues. V gave up 2 bases and J gave up 12 bases, with 17 bases separating them. The CDR3 DNA reads TGTGCCAGCAGTTACGGGCTAGCGCCGGGTGCGCAGTTCTTC. It is translated as CASSYGLAPGAQFF.

J is TRBJ2-5 and V is TRBV28; D might be TRBD2 (5 bases). Germline V CDR1 and CDR2: MDHEN, SYDVKM. V lost 6 bases, J lost 11 bases, and 22 bases lay in between. CDR3 length: 14 residues. The DNA for the CDR3 is TGTGCCAGCAGCGTCGCTCTCCGGACTGGAGAGCAGTACTTC. Translated: CASSVALRTGEQYF.

V is TRBV30 and J is TRBJ1-6; D may be TRBD1 (5 bases). This CDR3 contains 14 residues. From germline, CDR1 is GTSNPN and CDR2 SVGIG (reference sequence). The V end lost 4 bases, the J end lost 10 bases, and 17 bases lay between the germline ends. This CDR3 reads CAWTTTSRGSPLHF. The CDR3 DNA is TGTGCCTGGACCACCACCTCCCGGGGGTCACCCCTCCACTTT.

The rearrangement uses TRBV28 and TRBJ2-1, with 10 bases identical to TRBD1. This CDR3 contains 15 residues. After removal of 4 bases from V and 10 bases from J, the junction contained 10 bases not matched to a gene. Per the germline V gene, CDR1 is MDHEN and CDR2 is SYDVKM. CDR3 in DNA: TGTGCCAGCAGTTCCCGGGACAGGGGACTTAGGGAGCAGTTCTTC. Protein sequence: CASSSRDRGLREQFF.

V and J are TRBV7-3 and TRBJ1-5; 8 bases fit TRBD1. The CDR3 consists of 14 residues. In germline, CDR1 is SGHTA, CDR2 FQGTGA. V shed 4 bases, J shed 7 bases, and the junction held 6 bases outside the gene matches. The DNA of the CDR3 is TGTGCCAGCAGCTCGACAGGGGAAGGGCAGCCCCAGCATTTT. Amino acids: CASSSTGEGQPQHF.

The rearrangement joins TRBV7-9 to TRBJ2-3; 11 bases line up with TRBD2. Germline CDR1 reads SEHNR; CDR2 reads FQNEAQ (reference sequence). The CDR3 extends over 16 amino acids. Trimming cost V 6 bases and J 0 bases; bases outside gene matches: 5. The CDR3 is CASSSASGGSTDTQYF. The CDR3 nucleotides are TGTGCCAGCAGTTCAGCTAGCGGGGGGAGCACAGATACGCAGTATTTT.

The table lists this clone with a few counts. The chain's CDR3 is CASSPMTRGTNTGELFF. In DNA, the CDR3 is TGTGCCAGCTCACCAATGACTAGGGGCACAAACACCGGGGAGCTGTTTTTT. The V gene is TRBV18, the J gene TRBJ2-2; the D gene is possibly TRBD2 (6 bases). The CDR3 runs 17 residues. The ends were cut back, 2 bases at V and 2 bases at J, with 15 bases in the middle. Germline lookup yields CDR1 KGHSH and CDR2 LQKENI.

This chain joins TRBV30 and TRBJ1-5, with D hard to call. Deletions cut 3 bases from V and 8 bases from J, with 20 bases between. The V gene's germline CDR1 is GTSNPN and CDR2 SVGIG (reference sequence). This CDR3 is 15 amino acids long. CDR3 loop: CAWSLGSGPLKPQHF. For the CDR3, the DNA is TGTGCCTGGAGCCTAGGGAGCGGACCTTTGAAGCCCCAGCATTTT.

This clone showed up just once. This sequence joins TRBV6-5 and TRBJ1-2; a weak D match, TRBD1 (5 bases). Germline CDR1 MNHEY, CDR2 SVGAGI. CDR3 length: 15 residues. Trimming removed 1 base from V and 7 bases from J, with 16 bases in between. The CDR3 loop is CASSYWDGHGSGYTF. DNA of the CDR3: TGTGCCAGCAGTTACTGGGACGGGCACGGGAGTGGCTACACCTTC.

J is TRBJ2-7 and V is TRBV6-1; D unclear. Deletions cut 2 bases from V and 2 bases from J, with 16 bases between. The CDR3 length is 16 residues. CDR1 MNHNS and CDR2 SASEGT come from the germline V gene. The CDR3 nucleotides are TGTGCCAGCAGTGAAATTGGCCTACCGAGGACCTACGAGCAGTACTTC. This gives the protein CASSEIGLPRTYEQYF.

This chain joins TRBV28 and TRBJ2-5; the match to TRBD1 covers 9 bases. The trim removed 5 bases at V and 2 bases at J, leaving 9 bases unmatched. The CDR3 loop spans 16 amino acids. CDR1 MDHEN and CDR2 SYDVKM come from the germline V gene. Here the CDR3 DNA reads TGTGCCAGCAGTCGGGGGACCGGGACAGGGCAAGAGACCCAGTACTTC. Translated: CASSRGTGTGQETQYF.

This rearrangement joins TRBV6-1 to TRBJ2-7; no definite D call. V shed 4 bases and J shed 0 bases, with 10 bases lying between them. The CDR3 is 14 amino acids. CDR1 and CDR2 from the germline V gene are MNHNS and SASEGT. In DNA, the CDR3 is TGTGCCAGCAGTGGAGGCGGCTACTCCTACGAGCAGTACTTC. Protein sequence: CASSGGGYSYEQYF.

This clone has only one observation. The V call is TRBV7-9, the J call TRBJ1-2; 8 bases are a match to TRBD1. This CDR3 contains 15 residues. Germline-derived CDR1 and CDR2 are SEHNR and FQNEAQ (reference sequence). V was pared by 5 bases and J by 4 bases, with 9 bases of the junction left unmatched. The chain's CDR3 is CASSLGPGTGYGYTF. The CDR3 coding sequence is TGTGCCAGCAGCCTGGGCCCCGGGACAGGCTATGGCTACACCTTC.

The rearrangement links TRBV19 to TRBJ1-5; tentative D call: TRBD1 (5 bases). CDR3 length equals 15 residues. Trimming shortened V by 1 base and J by 3 bases, and 10 bases separated the two germline ends. Germline CDR1 is LNHDA and CDR2 is SQIVND (reference sequence). As DNA, the CDR3 is TGTGCCAGTAGTATAGCGGCAGGGCCCAATCAGCCCCAGCATTTT. The encoded protein is CASSIAAGPNQPQHF.